This T cell receptor (beta chain) was recovered during a study of beta chain features in type 1 diabetes. The overall study: No patient-donor differences in age, gender, total cells or subset yield. Sorted cells numbering under 140,000,000 were examined across all samples.

TCRB transcripts that were expressed got sequenced, as all of the isolated RNA had been reverse transcribed. This table comes from immunoSEQ multiplex PCR, and its TCRdb copy is limited to in-frame clones, with some not included. The table records 250,000 or so clones, over 20% of them present only once. Heparinised blood was drawn once per donor, averaging about 116 mL. For this clone: Its antigen is not identified. Its ends do not fully match the called genes, so a read error is possible.

Broader study findings: Individuals with type 1 diabetes displayed fewer insertions and more deletions at VDJ junctions. For Type 1 diabetes patients, all four CD4+ subsets carried TCRB CDR3s that were moderately but significantly shorter.

The CDR3 is 12 amino acids. Germline lookup yields CDR1 SGHNT and CDR2 YYREEE (reference sequence). The sequence came from a woman in her forties with type 1 diabetes. The sequenced material came from naive CD4+ T cells from blood. The genes are TRBV5-4 and TRBJ1-4, with D perhaps matching TRBD1 (6 bases). Here the CDR3 DNA reads TGTGCCAGCAGCTTGGATACGGACAGCACCGCTTTT. Translation gives CASSLDTDSTAF.